The 20 T cell receptor beta chains listed next were all sequenced from one sample in a study of preoperative IRX-2 immunotherapy in early breast cancer. Treatment meaning: preoperative locoregional IRX-2 cytokine immunotherapy. Method: immunoSEQ multiplex PCR; TCRdb's copy keeps in-frame clones and lacks some. The table lists fewer than 40,000 clones, roughly 96% of them singletons. This sample was obtained from a patient treated with IRX-2 immunotherapy. The receptors come from a human donor with breast cancer.

The genes are TRBV7-9 and TRBJ2-7; D is perhaps TRBD1 (6 bases). Per germline, CDR1 SEHNR and CDR2 FQNEAQ (reference sequence). The CDR3 sequence is 12 residues long. V lost 10 bases and J 5 bases, leaving 15 bases between the germline ends. CDR3 DNA sequence: TGTGCCACAGACCCAACAGGGAACGAGCAGTACTTC. Its translation is CATDPTGNEQYF.

CDR3: CASSPGAGDHQPQHF. The CDR3 nucleotides read TGTGCCAGCTCACCAGGGGCAGGTGACCATCAGCCCCAGCATTTT. The chain couples TRBV18 to TRBJ1-5; D perhaps matches TRBD1 (5 bases). V was cut by 2 bases and J by 5 bases, with 13 bases left in between. The V gene's germline CDR1 is KGHSH and CDR2 LQKENI. The CDR3 covers 15 residues.

This chain joins TRBV18 and TRBJ2-3; the D gene could be TRBD1 or TRBD2 (5 bases each). V lost 1 base and J lost 1, with 12 bases in between. The germline V gene encodes CDR1 KGHSH and CDR2 LQKENI. The CDR3 has 16 residues. The DNA for the CDR3 is TGTGCCAGCTCACCACGGGGTCGAGGGGGCACAGATACGCAGTATTTT. Amino acid sequence: CASSPRGRGGTDTQYF. Full variable domain (missing parts from reference TRBV18 and TRBJ2-3): NAGVMQNPRHLVRRRGQEARLRCSPMKGHSHVYWYRQLPEEGLKFMVYLQKENIIDESGMPKERFSAEFPKEGPSILRIQQVVRGDSAAYFCASSPRGRGGTDTQYFGPGTRLTVL.

The chain has TRBV14 and TRBJ1-1; no clear D gene. The CDR3 has 13 amino acids. Per the germline V gene, CDR1 is SGHDN and CDR2 is FVKESK. V was shortened by 4 bases and J by 4 bases, with 10 bases between the two germline ends. In nucleotides, the CDR3 is TGTGCCAGCAGCCGAGATAGGCGCACTGAAGCTTTCTTT. The encoded protein is CASSRDRRTEAFF.

This chain uses TRBV6-6 with TRBJ2-7; D remains unclear. There are 11 residues in the CDR3. Germline CDR1 reads MNHNY; CDR2 reads SVGAGI (reference sequence). V was trimmed by 6 bases and J by 6 bases, leaving 9 bases between them. In DNA form, the CDR3 reads TGTGCCAGCAGCACTACCCTCGAGCAGTACTTC. Its protein is CASSTTLEQYF.

This clone has just one count. This rearrangement joins TRBV6-5 to TRBJ2-6; D unclear. The V end lost 2 bases, the J end lost 4 bases, and 6 bases lay between the germline ends. CDR3 size: 14 residues. Germline V lookup: CDR1 MNHEY, CDR2 SVGAGI. The CDR3 DNA reads as TGTGCCAGCAGTTACGTGCCCGGGGCCAACGTCCTGACTTTC. Protein: CASSYVPGANVLTF.

This clone ranks as medium-sized (0.01 to 0.1%). The chain carries TRBV5-1 and TRBJ1-2, with D possibly TRBD1 on 6 matching bases. Germline-derived CDR1 and CDR2 are SGHRS and YFSETQ. The germline V and J ends were trimmed by 3 bases and 4 bases, with 13 bases remaining between them. The CDR3 is made up of 14 amino acids. CDR3 DNA sequence: TGCGCCAGCAGCTCGGAGGGGGGTACCTATGGCTACACCTTC. It translates to CASSSEGGTYGYTF.

This clone was observed a handful of times. The CDR3 region is CAWSGSMNTEAFF. The CDR3, as DNA: TGTGCCTGGAGTGGGAGTATGAACACTGAAGCTTTCTTT. The chain is built from TRBV30 and TRBJ1-1; the D is unclear. This CDR3 is built from 13 residues. Germline assignment: CDR1 GTSNPN and CDR2 SVGIG (reference sequence). Trimming shortened V by 1 base and J by 0 bases, and 6 bases separated the two germline ends.

J is TRBJ1-4 and V is TRBV6-5; TRBD1 aligns across 7 bases. J lost 7 bases, V lost 2 bases, and 10 bases had no gene match. This CDR3 is built from 16 residues. CDR1 and CDR2 (germline): MNHEY, SVGAGI. The CDR3 coding sequence is TGTGCCAGCAGTTACACAGACGACAGGGAGGGTGAAAAACTGTTTTTT. Protein product: CASSYTDDREGEKLFF.

The V and J genes are TRBV9 and TRBJ1-3, with 7 bases identical to TRBD1. Germline trimming cut 1 base from V and 3 bases from J; bases unmatched to any gene: 13. CDR3 size: 18 residues. CDR1 and CDR2 (germline): SGDLS, YYNGEE. The CDR3 sequence: CASSVSSYRGTYGNTIYF. DNA of the CDR3: TGTGCCAGCAGCGTATCGTCTTACAGGGGAACGTATGGAAACACCATATATTTT.

V usage is TRBV9 and J usage is TRBJ1-3, with 8 bases identical to TRBD1. This CDR3 spans 15 amino acids. Germline V gene lookup returns CDR1 SGDLS and CDR2 YYNGEE. V gave up 4 bases and J gave up 2 bases; unmatched junction bases: 5. The CDR3 DNA reads as TGTGCCAGCAGCCGACTGGACAGGGCTGGAAACACCATATATTTT. It codes for CASSRLDRAGNTIYF.

The rearrangement uses TRBV4-3 and TRBJ1-1; the match to TRBD1 covers 9 bases. V dropped 1 base and J dropped 5; count of bases not matched to a gene: 5. CDR1 LGHNA and CDR2 YSLEER come from the germline V gene. This CDR3 has 15 residues. In DNA form, the CDR3 reads TGCGCCAGCAGCCAAGGAGGACAGGGGCAAACTGAAGCTTTCTTT. Its translation is CASSQGGQGQTEAFF.

The chain employs TRBV7-3 and TRBJ1-1, with D maybe TRBD1 (5 bases). CDR3 length: 15 residues. Deletions cut 5 bases from V and 5 bases from J, with 18 bases between. Germline CDR1 is SGHTA and CDR2 is FQGTGA. CDR3 protein: CASSPRGGAGTEAFF. DNA for the CDR3: TGTGCCAGCAGCCCCCGGGGAGGGGCGGGGACTGAAGCTTTCTTT.

The chain couples TRBV7-9 to TRBJ2-7; no clear D. This CDR3 region has 13 residues. CDR1 and CDR2 from the germline V gene are SEHNR and FQNEAQ (reference sequence). The ends were cut back, 5 bases at V and 0 bases at J, with 8 bases in the middle. The CDR3 protein is CASSPGYSYEQYF. The CDR3 region has the DNA TGTGCCAGCAGCCCAGGCTACTCCTACGAGCAGTACTTC. Using reference TRBV7-9 and TRBJ2-7 for the parts outside the CDR3, the full variable domain is DTGVSQNPRHKITKRGQNVTFRCDPISEHNRLYWYRQTLGQGPEFLTYFQNEAQLEKSRLLSDRFSAERPKGSFSTLEIQRTEQGDSAMYLCASSPGYSYEQYFGPGTRLTVT.

The chain couples TRBV5-1 to TRBJ1-5; D unclear. Germline values: CDR1 SGHRS, CDR2 YFSETQ. The germline V and J ends were trimmed by 1 base and 7 bases, with 9 bases remaining between them. The CDR3 extends over 13 amino acids. CDR3 amino acids: CASSLITGQPQHF. The CDR3, as DNA: TGCGCCAGCAGCTTGATTACCGGGCAGCCCCAGCATTTT.

The sample holds one count of this clone. The chain carries TRBV18 and TRBJ1-1, with a possible D match to TRBD1 (6 bases). Germline loops: CDR1 KGHSH, CDR2 LQKENI. V was trimmed by 2 bases and J by 3 bases, leaving 19 bases between them. This CDR3 has 17 residues. The CDR3 nucleotides read TGTGCCAGCTCACCATCGCGTAAACAGGGATCAGACACTGAAGCTTTCTTT. This codes for CASSPSRKQGSDTEAFF. The whole variable domain, filled in from reference TRBV18 and TRBJ1-1, reads NAGVMQNPRHLVRRRGQEARLRCSPMKGHSHVYWYRQLPEEGLKFMVYLQKENIIDESGMPKERFSAEFPKEGPSILRIQQVVRGDSAAYFCASSPSRKQGSDTEAFFGQGTRLTVV.

This clone was found once. J is TRBJ2-1 and V is TRBV18, with 11 bases matching TRBD1. Trimming removed 4 bases from V and 5 bases from J; junction bases left unmatched: 10. This CDR3 comprises 17 residues. CDR1 is KGHSH and CDR2 is LQKENI in the germline V gene. CDR3: CASSRAGTGGPHNEQFF. DNA for the CDR3: TGTGCCAGCTCACGAGCCGGGACAGGGGGTCCACACAATGAGCAGTTCTTC. Variable domain in full (rest from reference TRBV18 and TRBJ2-1): NAGVMQNPRHLVRRRGQEARLRCSPMKGHSHVYWYRQLPEEGLKFMVYLQKENIIDESGMPKERFSAEFPKEGPSILRIQQVVRGDSAAYFCASSRAGTGGPHNEQFFGPGTRLTVL.

The rearrangement links TRBV7-3 to TRBJ2-1; 7 bases fit TRBD2. The CDR3 contains 17 residues. Unmatched junction bases numbered 12, after V lost 2 bases and J lost 5 bases. Looked up from germline, CDR1 is SGHTA and CDR2 is FQGTGA. The CDR3 loop reads CASSLLAGVTRNNEQFF. The CDR3 region has the DNA TGTGCCAGCAGCTTACTGGCGGGAGTAACTCGAAACAATGAGCAGTTCTTC.

The V gene is TRBV10-3, the J gene TRBJ2-7; maybe TRBD1 (5 bases). Germline V CDR1 and CDR2: ENHRY, SYGVKD. V gave up 4 bases and J gave up 1 base, with 29 bases separating them. This CDR3 region has 20 residues. The CDR3 loop is CAISAKLPGQFSLFSYEQYF. CDR3 DNA: TGTGCCATCAGTGCTAAACTACCCGGACAATTCTCTCTGTTTTCCTACGAGCAGTACTTC.

This clone was recorded only once. The chain employs TRBV19 and TRBJ1-1; D not resolved. The V gene's germline CDR1 is LNHDA and CDR2 SQIVND (reference sequence). The CDR3 is 12 residues long. V lost 5 bases to trimming and J lost 4 bases, with 8 bases between them. Here the CDR3 DNA reads TGTGCCAGTAGTCCTAGACTCACTGAAGCTTTCTTT. Its protein is CASSPRLTEAFF. Looking up the rest from reference TRBV19 and TRBJ1-1 gives the full variable domain: DGGITQSPKYLFRKEGQNVTLSCEQNLNHDAMYWYRQDPGQGLRLIYYSQIVNDFQKGDIAEGYSVSREKKESFPLTVTSAQKNPTAFYLCASSPRLTEAFFGQGTRLTVV.